This record covers a single T cell receptor beta chain. The CDR3 covers 16 residues. With 2 bases removed from V and 6 bases from J, the gap between germline ends came to 20 bases. Germline values: CDR1 MNHNY, CDR2 SVGAGI (reference sequence). The data belong to a study of blood T cell repertoires in COVID-19. Across the whole study: From the United States, Italy and Spain came samples of acute and convalescent COVID-19. The analysed material was cDNA or gDNA that came from T cells, B-cell-depleted T cells, or PBMCs.

Methods used by the authors: Counts of nucleated cells, estimated from reference gene primer amplification, were obtained. Some clones are missing from TCRdb's copy, which holds only in-frame ones; the method was immunoSEQ multiplex PCR. That table supplies the V and J calls and clone size; D and trimming were determined from the DNA. Here the sample spans about 200,000 clones, 80% to 90% being singletons. This chain links TRBV6-6 with TRBJ2-7; D possibly corresponds to TRBD2 (6 bases). Sequenced sample: peripheral blood. This sequence was found in a man aged 45-65 years with active or convalescent COVID-19. CDR3 sequence reads: CASSYGLETMGGEQYF. The CDR3 region has the DNA TGTGCCAGCAGTTACGGACTGGAGACCATGGGAGGCGAGCAGTACTTC.